This entry describes one T cell receptor (beta chain). Its cognate antigen has yet to be identified. No much larger clone is present one base from it, and per-base qualities are unavailable. These data originate in a study of blood T cell repertoires in COVID-19 (TCRdb year 2020). Concerning the study at large: Samples covering the acute and convalescent phases of COVID-19 were provided by collaborators in the United States, Italy and Spain. The material from the prospective study consisted of cDNA or gDNA derived from T cells, B-cell-depleted T cells, or PBMCs. The dataset comprised deeply sampled blood TCRbeta repertoires from subjects exposed to, actively infected with, or recovered from COVID-19. The repertoires were made available in a free public database intended to serve as a resource for research on the immune response to SARS-CoV-2. Samples came from the ongoing ImmuneRACE study (first 160 participants) plus 1,254 subjects from 6 global collaborators. Nearly every sample came with metadata listing a de-identified subject ID, COVID-19 status, age in years and sex. Where HLA class I and class II types were available, the types were taken from metadata supplied by the sample provider, not from assay-based typing.

Germline trimming: 1 base from V, 4 bases from J; junction bases outside gene matches: 2. The CDR3 goes from the cysteine to the phenylalanine over 17 residues. The kept DNA is CDR3 alone, 51 bases in frame from the first base. The germline V gene specifies KGHSH as CDR1 and LQKENI as CDR2. Whole blood was collected in K2EDTA tubes by collaborating institutions according to the institutions' own protocols. For TCRbeta analysis, collaborators shipped samples in one of three forms: frozen whole blood, isolated PBMCs, or DNA extracted from either of those sample types. What the study reported, not specific to this receptor: Clinical and demographic metadata were provided uncurated, with the amount varying by source and participant.

The immunoSEQ Assay, a bias-controlled multiplex PCR, was used to amplify TCRbeta CDR3 regions from genomic DNA. Concerning the study's data processing: The number of nucleated cells in each sample was estimated from the amplification of reference gene primers within the assay. Sequence reads were collapsed and filtered to measure the absolute abundance of every unique TCRbeta CDR3 rearrangement. For each sample, productive Simpson clonality was calculated as the square root of Simpson's diversity index over productive rearrangements. Entries here come from immuneACCESS through TCRdb and include only in-frame sequences with V and J called. Some clones fail to appear in such tables; in the studies checked, an unresolved V gene covers under half of the shortfall, and the cause of the remainder is unknown. V and J calls plus clone size are reproduced from that table; the DNA served to infer D and trimming. The sample includes about 140,000 clones, with over 60% observed a single time. Jointly, the top ten make up roughly 8.9% of the sample.

The sequence was collected from a woman in her 50s with active or convalescent COVID-19. Sample: peripheral blood. The V gene is TRBV18 and the J gene is TRBJ2-2; TRBD2 fits 14 bases in the junction. The sequenced DNA: TGTGCCAGCTCACCACACGGACTAGCGGGAGGCACCGGGGAGCTGTTTTTT. The resulting protein is CASSPHGLAGGTGELFF.